Given below is one T cell receptor beta chain in context. Its target antigen remains unknown. No much larger clone is present one base from it, and per-base qualities are unavailable. This specimen includes other DNA sequences encoding the same CDR3. In the first month after transplant, blood samples were collected up to 4 times, and after that at least monthly when available. This specimen belongs to a study of graft-versus-host responses after intestinal transplantation (dated by TCRdb to the early 2020s). A note on the overall study: Multivisceral, liver-intestinal, or isolated intestinal transplants were received by the recipients. All recipients received anti-thymocyte globulin induction followed by maintenance tacrolimus and steroids for around 3 years. Bulk TCR-beta CDR3 sequencing was used to track graft-versus-host and host-versus-graft alloreactive T cell clones in the graft, circulation and bone marrow after intestinal transplantation. To identify alloreactive clones, pre-transplant mixed lymphocyte reaction products were sequenced and then compared with unstimulated pre-transplant donor and recipient T cells. The cohort enrolled 24 intestinal transplant recipients, one of whom was a retransplant, and a few patients without pretransplant specimens were excluded. Donor T cell macrochimerism was defined as a peak of at least 4% donor T cells among recipient peripheral blood mononuclear cells. Rather than being sequenced by the commercial service, samples from a few later patients were sequenced in-house on an Illumina MiSeq and processed with MiXCR.

Libraries were built with the immunoSEQ multiplex PCR assay. For most patients, genomic DNA was subjected to high-throughput TCR-beta CDR3 sequencing by Adaptive Biotechnologies. The authors processed their data as follows. Adaptive's ImmunoSEQ software supplied the TCR sequencing data for approximately 18 patients, while MiXCR and VDJtools were used to process a few other patients. CDR3 nucleotide sequences shared between donor and recipient were removed because the origin of such sequences could not be assigned. Alloreactive clones required at least 2-fold expansion over unstimulated cells and minimum CFSE-low frequency of 0.002% (template counts) or 0.001% (read counts). A clone was considered mappable if detected in the sequenced pre-transplant spleen, lymph node, or MLR CFSE-low populations of the donor or recipient. The cumulative frequency of alloreactive clones was calculated as a percentage of all sequences, weighted by copy number. TCRdb's version of the immuneACCESS table is confined to in-frame rearrangements and falls short of the full clone set. An unresolved V gene accounts for under half of the shortfall where checked; the remainder is of unknown origin. That table furnishes V, J and clone size, whereas the DNA furnished D and trimming. This sample holds fewer than 100,000 clones; roughly 88% were observed only once. The top ten constitute almost 1.5% of the sample.

The study at large found these results: Early after transplant, peak levels of circulating GvH clones were associated with declines in HvG clones. High GvH to HvG T cell clonal ratios were observed in the allografts of patients with donor T cell macrochimerism. GvH clones were detected in recipient bone marrow, and some appeared earlier in ileal mucosa or blood, consistent with an intestinal mucosal origin. The relatively low number and heterogeneity of intestinal transplant patients limited the conclusions.

Taken from the germline V gene (reference sequence), the CDR1 and CDR2 loops are MNHEY and SMNVEV. There are 13 amino acids in the CDR3, from cysteine to phenylalanine inclusive. The sequence is cut down to CDR3 DNA, 39 bases in frame from base 1. V is shortened by 2 bases, J by 9 bases, and the region joining them spans 8 bases. This TCR derives from a human patient who received an intestinal transplant, so some T cells may come from the graft donor. The chain uses TRBV27 and TRBJ1-6; the D gene lacks a confident call. Sample: PBMCs, taken 255 days after intestinal transplant. In nucleotide form, the sequence is TGTGCCAGCAGTTTAGGGTTGAGTTCACCCCTCCACTTT. Translated, it reads CASSLGLSSPLHF.